This TCR beta chain was found in a study of blood T cell repertoires in COVID-19. Those enrolled in Seattle joined during active infection and were followed longitudinally afterward. In the study's own analysis: The authors estimated nucleated cell counts from reference gene primer amplification. The table came from immunoSEQ multiplex PCR; TCRdb's copy has only in-frame clones and leaves some out. V, J and clone size are those of that table, while D and trimming were read from the DNA. The top ten clones hold 11% of a sample with some 320,000 clones, roughly nine tenths of them seen once. V dropped 5 bases and J dropped 7; count of bases not matched to a gene: 9. Germline V gives CDR1 SEHNR, CDR2 FQNEAQ (reference sequence). The CDR3 is made up of 14 amino acids.

Sequencing input: peripheral blood. This TCR was recovered from a woman aged 30 to 39 with COVID-19, enrolled during active disease. The J gene is TRBJ1-1, the V gene TRBV7-9, with 8 bases fitting TRBD1. The CDR3 is CASSAWTGPFEAFF. The CDR3 DNA is TGTGCCAGCAGCGCCTGGACAGGGCCCTTTGAAGCTTTCTTT.